The table lists the clone carrying this TCR beta chain with a few counts. Its target is unknown. TCR beta CDR3 region amplification was performed from RNA transcripts. HTBI primers were employed in a first-round RT-PCR of the TCR CDR3. MiXCR was run by TCRdb on the multiplex PCR reads, yielding one entry per CDR3 protein. The repertoire includes 540,000 or so distinct CDR3 sequences, around 46% of them detected once, and over 15% sits in the top ten. Germline V gives CDR1 MDHEN, CDR2 SYDVKM. The V and J ends lost 6 bases and 0 bases respectively, with 9 bases between them. CDR3 size: 13 residues. This entry belongs to a study of T cells in Graves' hyperthyroidism and ophthalmopathy. Broader study findings: Peripheral blood also featured most of the thyroid clonotypes expanded above 0.001.

The V call is TRBV28, the J call TRBJ2-7; D call uncertain. The TCR sequence derives from an adult woman with Graves' disease, either hyperthyroidism or ophthalmopathy (not recorded which). The material sequenced was peripheral blood or thyroid tissue (not recorded which). Here the CDR3 reads CASRLVSSYEQYF. The CDR3 DNA sequence: TGTGCCAGCAGGCTAGTCAGCTCCTACGAGCAGTACTTC. Looking up the rest from reference TRBV28 and TRBJ2-7 gives the full variable domain: DVKVTQSSRYLVKRTGEKVFLECVQDMDHENMFWYRQDPGLGLRLIYFSYDVKMKEKGDIPEGYSVSREKKERFSLILESASTNQTSMYLCASRLVSSYEQYFGPGTRLTVT.